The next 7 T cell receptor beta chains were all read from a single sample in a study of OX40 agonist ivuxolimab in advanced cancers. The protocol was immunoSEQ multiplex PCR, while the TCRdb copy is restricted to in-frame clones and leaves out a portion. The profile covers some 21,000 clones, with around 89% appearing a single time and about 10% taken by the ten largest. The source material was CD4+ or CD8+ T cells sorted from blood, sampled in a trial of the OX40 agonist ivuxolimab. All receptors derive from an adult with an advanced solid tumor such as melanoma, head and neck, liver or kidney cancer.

The CDR3 loop reads CASSGISMDTQYF. The CDR3, as DNA: TGTGCCAGCAGTGGGATTAGCATGGATACGCAGTATTTT. This chain joins TRBV6-1 and TRBJ2-3; D unclear. The CDR3 is 13 amino acids. Between the trimmed V and J ends, which lost 4 bases and 6 bases, there was a span of 11 bases. Germline values: CDR1 MNHNS, CDR2 SASEGT.

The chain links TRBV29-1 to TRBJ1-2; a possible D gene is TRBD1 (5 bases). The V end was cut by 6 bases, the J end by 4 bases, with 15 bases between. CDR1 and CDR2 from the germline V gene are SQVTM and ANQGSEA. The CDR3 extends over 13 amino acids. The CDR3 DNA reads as TGCAGCGTCTGGGACGGCTCCCGCTATGGCTACACCTTC. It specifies CSVWDGSRYGYTF.

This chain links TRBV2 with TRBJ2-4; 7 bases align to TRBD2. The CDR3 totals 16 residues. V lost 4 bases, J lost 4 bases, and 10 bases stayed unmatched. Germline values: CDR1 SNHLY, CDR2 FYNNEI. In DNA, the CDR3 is TGTGCCAGCAGTGCCGTGGGGGAGGGCGTTAAAAACATTCAGTACTTC. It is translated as CASSAVGEGVKNIQYF.

The CDR3 here is CASSIKGSYTEAFF. CDR3 bases: TGTGCCAGTAGTATAAAGGGTTCGTACACTGAAGCTTTCTTT. V gene TRBV19 combines with J gene TRBJ1-1; D uncertain. CDR3 length equals 14 residues. V was pared by 2 bases and J by 3 bases, with 10 bases between. The germline CDR1 and CDR2 sequences are LNHDA and SQIVND (reference sequence).

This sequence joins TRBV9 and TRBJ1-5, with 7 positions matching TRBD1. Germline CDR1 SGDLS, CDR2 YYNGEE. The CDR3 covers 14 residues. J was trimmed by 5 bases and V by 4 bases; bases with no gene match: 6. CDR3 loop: CASSPGTAYQPQHF. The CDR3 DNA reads TGTGCCAGCAGCCCCGGGACAGCGTATCAGCCCCAGCATTTT.

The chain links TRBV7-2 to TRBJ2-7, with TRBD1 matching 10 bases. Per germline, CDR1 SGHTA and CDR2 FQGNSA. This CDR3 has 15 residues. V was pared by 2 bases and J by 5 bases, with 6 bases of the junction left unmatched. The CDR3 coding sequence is TGTGCCAGCAGCTTATATGACAGGGGGCTTGACGAGCAGTACTTC. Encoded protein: CASSLYDRGLDEQYF.

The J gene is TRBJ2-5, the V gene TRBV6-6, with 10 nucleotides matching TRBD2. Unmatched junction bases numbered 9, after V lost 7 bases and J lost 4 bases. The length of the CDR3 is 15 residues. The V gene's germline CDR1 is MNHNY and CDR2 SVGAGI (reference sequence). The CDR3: CASTIAGGALETQYF. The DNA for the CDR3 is TGTGCCAGCACAATAGCGGGGGGTGCGTTAGAGACCCAGTACTTC.